This T cell receptor beta chain was found in a study of cytomegalovirus exposure and HLA in healthy donors. Overall study: As released early, the data held roughly 85 million unique TCRs from HLA-typed donors.

PCR primers comprised 60 Vbeta and 13 Jbeta primers. Data came from immunoSEQ multiplex PCR; TCRdb stores just in-frame clones and leaves some out. The table lists approximately 190,000 clones, around 86% of them singletons. Per the germline V gene, CDR1 is LGHNA and CDR2 is YSLEER. The CDR3 covers 13 residues. Trimming took 3 bases from V and 14 from J, leaving 16 bases between them. This clone was seen more than once but under ten times. As yet, its antigen is unknown. The study, taken as a whole, reports: In vitro assays verified that three CMV-associated chains recognized CMV antigens specifically. Upon later analysis, TCR association rates were observed to vary by HLA locus, being highest for DRB1 and lowest for HLA-C.

This TCR derives from a woman in her fifties or sixties in good health and CMV-seropositive. Sequencing was performed on PBMCs. The gene calls are TRBV4-3 and TRBJ1-4; a weak D match, TRBD1 (5 bases). The CDR3 DNA reads TGCGCCAGCAGCCAGTTTCGGGGGACTCCTCTGTTTTTT. Residues: CASSQFRGTPLFF.